This entry concerns a single TCR beta chain. What it binds is not known. 13 Jbeta primers and 60 Vbeta primers were used for the PCR. Sequencing was performed with immunoSEQ multiplex PCR; in TCRdb, only in-frame clones are kept and a portion is missing. The sample records approximately 170,000 clones, around 65% being singletons. The data stem from a study of cytomegalovirus exposure and HLA in healthy donors. CDR1 is MDHEN, CDR2 SYDVKM, per germline. This CDR3 has 15 residues. The V and J ends lost 7 bases and 4 bases respectively, with 18 bases between them. Regarding the study as a whole: Most TCR sequences were seen very rarely across donors, but some public TCRs occurred in many.

The TCR was taken from a woman between 35 and 50 years old in good health and CMV-seropositive. The V and J genes are TRBV28 and TRBJ2-3; maybe TRBD2 (6 bases). Sequences were obtained from PBMCs. CDR3 amino acids: CASNGPGLPADTQYF. CDR3 in DNA: TGTGCCAGCAATGGACCGGGACTCCCAGCAGATACGCAGTATTTT.